This T cell receptor (beta chain) derives from a study of CD8+CD57+ T cells in acquired aplastic anemia. Background on the study: The mean DNA yield obtained from sorted CD4+ and CD8+ cells came to about 3 ug. Reads per healthy sample averaged around 10 million (CD4+) and 11 million to 14 million (CD8+). Study outcomes and limitations: The study identified about 30 CD8+ CDR3 sequences shared by patients and controls. Patients were compared with controls for CD8+ Simpson's diversity, and no significant difference emerged.

Profiling of TCR beta VDJ combinations and CDR3 sequences used genomic DNA as template. MiXCR was run by TCRdb on the reads, yielding one entry per CDR3 protein. The data contain 150,000 to 200,000 distinct CDR3 sequences, approximately 43% of them seen just once; the ten biggest clones take up about 1.1%. This clonotype was detected ten times or more. Its antigen is unidentified. The CDR3 sequence is 14 residues long. The V segment lost 0 bases and the J segment 6 bases; nucleotides outside the gene matches: 3. CDR1 is DFQATT and CDR2 is SNEGSKA in the germline V gene (reference sequence). This TCR was sampled from a human donor in good health. V usage is TRBV20-1 and J usage is TRBJ2-4; 9 bases line up with TRBD2. The sequenced material came from sorted CD4+, CD8+, or CD8+CD57+ T cells (not recorded which) from PBMCs. The chain's CDR3 is CSARETRGGNIQYF. CDR3 coding DNA: TGCAGTGCTAGAGAGACGCGGGGGGGAAACATTCAGTACTTC.